The 28 T cell receptor beta chains presented below share a single source sample, sequenced in a study of CD8 T cells in Susac syndrome. Random hexamers were used to reverse transcribe an amount of roughly 0.45 to 1 ug RNA. TCRdb used MiXCR to reprocess the immunoSEQ multiplex PCR reads, holding one entry per CDR3 protein. The sample lists 75,000 to 80,000 distinct CDR3 sequences, approximately 93% occurring once. The sequencing input was CD8+ T cells from PBMCs. The origin of the receptors is a human donor with Susac syndrome.

The gene calls are TRBV7-2 and TRBJ2-7, with no clear D. The V gene's germline CDR1 is SGHTA and CDR2 FQGNSA. This CDR3 has 14 amino acids. Trimming pared 2 bases from V and 3 bases from J, leaving 11 bases between. The CDR3 nucleotides read TGTGCCAGCAGCTTATTAGTCAGAGACTACGAGCAGTACTTC. This gives the protein CASSLLVRDYEQYF.

The chain links TRBV12-3 or TRBV12-4 to TRBJ1-5, with D possibly matching TRBD1 (5 bases). V was pared by 2 bases and J by 7 bases, with 9 bases between. This CDR3 is built from 13 residues. CDR3 sequence: CASSLIGEQPQHF. In nucleotides, the CDR3 is TGTGCCAGCAGTTTAATAGGGGAACAGCCCCAGCATTTT.

This chain links TRBV7-9 with TRBJ2-7; D is ambiguous. Germline V gene lookup returns CDR1 SEHNR and CDR2 FQNEAQ (reference sequence). The V and J ends lost 0 bases and 0 bases respectively, with 9 bases between them. The CDR3 runs to 15 residues. The CDR3 sequence is CASSLAGPASYEQYF. CDR3 nucleotides: TGTGCCAGCAGCTTAGCAGGTCCAGCCTCCTACGAGCAGTACTTC.

This chain connects TRBV3-1 to TRBJ2-3, with D tentatively TRBD2 (5 bases). CDR3 length: 14 residues. Germline-derived CDR1 and CDR2 are LGHDT and YNNKEL (reference sequence). The V and J ends lost 1 base and 7 bases respectively, with 12 bases between them. In DNA, the CDR3 is TGTGCCAGCAGCCAAGTCGAGACTAAGTATACGCAGTATTTT. Protein product: CASSQVETKYTQYF.

This clonotype has just a few counts. The chain is built from TRBV5-1 and TRBJ2-5, with a possible D match to TRBD1 (5 bases). Germline CDR1 reads SGHRS; CDR2 reads YFSETQ. This CDR3 has 16 amino acids. V was shortened by 2 bases and J by 5 bases, with 19 bases between the two germline ends. The DNA for the CDR3 is TGCGCCAGCAGCTTCAATCAGGCCAGGCCAGGGGAGACCCAGTACTTC. Translation: CASSFNQARPGETQYF.

The chain recombines TRBV7-9 with TRBJ2-7, with unresolved D. Deletions cut 5 bases from V and 6 bases from J, with 20 bases between. The CDR3 extends over 15 amino acids. Germline loops: CDR1 SEHNR, CDR2 FQNEAQ (reference sequence). The CDR3 DNA reads as TGTGCCAGCAGCCCGGACGGAGCAGCCCCGCTCGAGCAGTACTTC. Translating it yields CASSPDGAAPLEQYF.

The V gene is TRBV7-9, the J gene TRBJ2-7, with 7 nucleotides matching TRBD1. V was clipped by 3 bases and J by 5 bases; unmatched bases: 4. The CDR3 length is 13 residues. CDR1 is SEHNR and CDR2 is FQNEAQ in the germline V gene (reference sequence). The CDR3 reads CASSFDRADEQYF. CDR3 nucleotide sequence: TGTGCCAGCAGCTTCGACAGGGCGGACGAGCAGTACTTC.

This sequence joins TRBV4-1 and TRBJ1-2; D ambiguous. V shed 4 bases and J shed 10 bases, with 19 bases lying between them. This CDR3 comprises 14 residues. Germline V gene lookup returns CDR1 MGHRA and CDR2 YSYEKL. The DNA for the CDR3 is TGCGCCAGCAGCCCCCCAGCTCCCCACTCGGACTACACCTTC. It yields the protein CASSPPAPHSDYTF.

This chain connects TRBV4-3 to TRBJ2-7, with D uncertain. V was shortened by 0 bases and J by 0 bases, with 9 bases between the two germline ends. This CDR3 is built from 15 residues. Germline V gives CDR1 LGHNA, CDR2 YSLEER. The CDR3 region is CASSQEARSSYEQYF. The CDR3 DNA is TGCGCCAGCAGCCAAGAAGCCAGGAGCTCCTACGAGCAGTACTTC.

This clonotype was seen just once. The CDR3 nucleotides are TGTGCCAGCAGCCTCCCTGGCTACACCTTC. Amino acids: CASSLPGYTF. This sequence joins TRBV21-1 and TRBJ1-2. TRBV21-1 is a pseudogene segment. The CDR3 covers 10 residues.

The rearrangement joins TRBV9 to TRBJ1-1; D is unclear. The ends were cut back, 3 bases at V and 3 bases at J, with 6 bases in the middle. The CDR3 spans 12 residues. Germline CDR1 SGDLS, CDR2 YYNGEE. The CDR3 spells CASSGAYTEAFF. In DNA, the CDR3 is TGTGCCAGCAGCGGGGCCTACACTGAAGCTTTCTTT.

This rearrangement joins TRBV9 to TRBJ1-1, with 7 bases lining up with TRBD1. The CDR3 spans 13 residues. Germline values: CDR1 SGDLS, CDR2 YYNGEE. V lost 0 bases to trimming and J lost 6 bases; unmatched junction nucleotides: 2. CDR3: CASSVDRGSEAFF. Here the CDR3 DNA reads TGTGCCAGCAGCGTAGACAGGGGATCTGAAGCTTTCTTT.

The chain employs TRBV13 and TRBJ2-3; 10 bases map to TRBD2. CDR1 and CDR2 (germline): PRHDT, FYEKMQ (reference sequence). The V and J ends lost 2 bases and 6 bases, in that order; junction bases with no gene match: 2. The CDR3 is 14 residues long. CDR3 nucleotide sequence: TGTGCCAGCAGCTTAAGAGCGGGGGGGGATACGCAGTATTTT. It codes for CASSLRAGGDTQYF.

This chain uses TRBV4-3 with TRBJ2-5; no reliable D call. The CDR3 sequence is 13 residues long. V was trimmed by 3 bases and J by 5 bases, leaving 10 bases between them. Looked up from germline, CDR1 is LGHNA and CDR2 is YSLEER. The CDR3 loop is CASSQNYLETQYF. The CDR3 bases are TGCGCCAGCAGCCAGAACTATTTGGAGACCCAGTACTTC.

This clonotype was detected only once. The rearrangement joins TRBV20-1 to TRBJ1-3; unclear D gene. The V and J ends lost 6 bases and 3 bases respectively, with 9 bases between them. Germline-derived CDR1 and CDR2 are DFQATT and SNEGSKA (reference sequence). This CDR3 contains 12 residues. The CDR3 DNA reads TGCAGTGCGGGTATTGGTGGAAACACCATATATTTT. Its protein product is CSAGIGGNTIYF.

CDR3 in DNA: TGTGCCAGCAGCCACACCCGCGACTGGCGGGGGTACACAGATACGCAGTATTTT. This sequence encodes CASSHTRDWRGYTDTQYF. The rearrangement joins TRBV11-2 to TRBJ2-3; TRBD2 matches 7 bases. Germline trimming cut 5 bases from V and 2 bases from J; bases unmatched to any gene: 16. CDR3 length: 18 amino acids. In germline, CDR1 is SGHAT, CDR2 FQNNGV.

This chain connects TRBV11-2 to TRBJ2-6; no clear D. The V end lost 6 bases, the J end lost 3 bases, and 6 bases lay between the germline ends. The CDR3 sequence is 13 residues long. The germline CDR1 and CDR2 sequences are SGHAT and FQNNGV. The CDR3 DNA is TGTGCCAGCAGGCGAGGTGGGGCCAACGTCCTGACTTTC. It specifies CASRRGGANVLTF.

The chain recombines TRBV12-3 or TRBV12-4 with TRBJ1-4, with D unclear. The V gene lost 3 bases and the J gene lost 3 bases, with 5 bases spanning the gap. The CDR3 loop spans 13 amino acids. The CDR3 here is CASSFGANEKLFF. The CDR3 DNA reads TGTGCCAGCAGTTTTGGGGCTAATGAAAAACTGTTTTTT.

This chain uses TRBV12-3 or TRBV12-4 with TRBJ2-3; the D call may be TRBD1 or TRBD2 (5 bases each). This CDR3 spans 15 amino acids. Trimming stripped 7 bases from V and 0 bases from J, with 14 bases between. DNA for the CDR3: TGTGCCAGCACCCCTGAGGGGCGTAGCACAGATACGCAGTATTTT. Encoded protein: CASTPEGRSTDTQYF.

This clonotype turned up a few times. The V call is TRBV5-1, the J call TRBJ1-1; D remains unclear. Germline V gene data show CDR1 as SGHRS and CDR2 as YFSETQ. The CDR3 is 12 amino acids. V was pared by 5 bases and J by 1 base, with 6 bases between. The DNA of the CDR3 is TGCGCCAGCAGGTACCAGAACACTGAAGCTTTCTTT. Translated: CASRYQNTEAFF.

The V call is TRBV27, the J call TRBJ2-1, with 8 bases fitting TRBD1. V shed 6 bases, J shed 0 bases, and the junction held 4 bases outside the gene matches. In germline, CDR1 is MNHEY, CDR2 SMNVEV (reference sequence). This CDR3 is 15 amino acids long. CDR3 nucleotide sequence: TGTGCCAGCAGCCCCGACAGGGGCTCCTACAATGAGCAGTTCTTC. As protein: CASSPDRGSYNEQFF.

This rearrangement joins TRBV6-4 to TRBJ1-5; the D is unclear. V was clipped by 6 bases and J by 4 bases, with 13 bases between them. Germline CDR1 is MRHNA and CDR2 is SNTAGT. This CDR3 has 14 residues. The CDR3 DNA follows: TGTGCCAGCAGCCCGGACGGAGATAATCAGCCCCAGCATTTT. Encoded protein: CASSPDGDNQPQHF.

V gene TRBV6-2 or TRBV6-3 combines with J gene TRBJ2-3; the match to TRBD2 covers 8 bases. Germline V gene sequence: CDR1 MNHEY, CDR2 SVGEGT. V lost 7 bases and J lost 6; bases outside the gene matches: 12. The CDR3 consists of 15 residues. The CDR3 loop is CASTPLLAGQDTQYF. CDR3 bases: TGTGCCAGCACCCCGCTTCTAGCGGGCCAGGATACGCAGTATTTT.

The chain couples TRBV5-4 to TRBJ2-1; TRBD2 matches 8 bases. The V and J ends lost 5 bases and 5 bases, in that order; junction bases with no gene match: 0. CDR1 SGHNT and CDR2 YYREEE come from the germline V gene (reference sequence). The CDR3 length is 12 residues. The CDR3 sequence is CASRLADNEQFF. In DNA form, the CDR3 reads TGTGCCAGCAGACTAGCGGACAATGAGCAGTTCTTC.

The chain is built from TRBV28 and TRBJ1-2; TRBD1 is a possible D gene (6 bases). V gave up 7 bases and J gave up 8 bases, with 20 bases separating them. The CDR3 loop spans 14 amino acids. The germline V gene has CDR1 MDHEN and CDR2 SYDVKM. The CDR3 protein is CASTEQGERDGYTF. The CDR3, as DNA: TGTGCCAGCACGGAACAGGGAGAACGAGACGGCTACACCTTC.

The CDR3 here is CASSYSNQPQHF. The CDR3 DNA reads TGTGCCAGCAGTTATAGCAATCAGCCCCAGCATTTT. V usage is TRBV27 and J usage is TRBJ1-5; the D is unclear. Germline loops: CDR1 MNHEY, CDR2 SMNVEV (reference sequence). V lost 4 bases and J lost 0, with 1 base in between. The CDR3 sequence is 12 residues long.

The chain links TRBV6-2 or TRBV6-3 to TRBJ2-7; tentative D call: TRBD2 (5 bases). CDR1 MNHEY and CDR2 SVGEGT come from the germline V gene. Trimming cost V 2 bases and J 3 bases, with 8 bases left between them. There are 13 residues in the CDR3. In DNA, the CDR3 is TGTGCCAGCAGTTACAGGGAGAACTACGAGCAGTACTTC. This gives the protein CASSYRENYEQYF.

Only a few counts were recorded for this clonotype. The chain couples TRBV6-5 to TRBJ2-7, with D perhaps matching TRBD1 or TRBD2 (5 bases each). Germline values: CDR1 MNHEY, CDR2 SVGAGI. This CDR3 has 11 residues. V was trimmed by 8 bases and J by 4 bases, leaving 9 bases between them. CDR3: CASSWGYEQYF. CDR3 in DNA: TGTGCCAGCTCCTGGGGGTACGAGCAGTACTTC.